This TCR beta chain was captured in a study of OX40 agonist ivuxolimab in advanced cancers. Describing the broader study: Ivuxolimab was a fully human IgG2 agonistic monoclonal antibody targeting the costimulatory receptor OX40 (CD134). Intravenous ivuxolimab was administered to patients every 2 weeks at six dose levels: 0.01, 0.1, 0.3, 1.5, 3 and 10 mg/kg. Of the approximately 54 dose-escalation patients, hepatocellular carcinoma was present in about 20, melanoma in approximately 15, renal cell carcinoma in 9 and head and neck cancer in 9. In the dose-escalation cohort, 70% to 85% of patients were male, and the mean age was 60 years with a range of roughly 20 to 79. Prior anti-PD-1, anti-PD-L1 or anti-CTLA-4 therapy was permitted, and checkpoint inhibitors had been received by roughly two fifths of dose-escalation patients. Partial responses occurred in three dose-escalation patients, of whom one had hepatocellular carcinoma and two had cutaneous melanoma. The purpose of peripheral TCRbeta sequencing was to test whether ivuxolimab changed TCR sequence diversity and led to clonal T-cell expansion. The paper covers the monotherapy dose-escalation part of the phase I ivuxolimab trial, which included N ≈ 52 patients.

For sequencing of the TCRbeta CDR3 region, genomic DNA was extracted from the sorted cells. The immunoSEQ Assay was used to sequence the TCRbeta CDR3 regions. TCRdb limited this immuneACCESS table to in-frame rearrangements with V and J called. A share of clones is missing; checked studies link under half to unresolved V genes, and the rest is unexplained. The sample data list tens of thousands of clones, and about 89% of these were observed just once. Of the sample, 0.4% to 0.55% falls within the top ten clones. About this clone itself: What this receptor recognizes is not known. There are no base qualities to consult, and no much larger clone falls within one base.

What the research found in general, with its limitations: In the 0.1-3.0 mg/kg groups, partial responders were among the patients with the lowest normalized peripheral clonal expansion, particularly in CD8+ T cells. Low levels of normalized T-cell clonal expansion were also seen in some patients who did not respond. Antigen specificity was not determined for the clonally expanded peripheral T cells. After ivuxolimab, CD8+ T cells had more expanded clones than CD4+ T cells on average. At doses of 0.1 to 3.0 mg/kg, clonal expansion of both CD4+ and CD8+ blood T cells was observed from baseline to week 6.

The trial excluded patients who had a history of autoimmune disease or who were on systemic immunosuppression. Peripheral blood for TCR sequencing was collected from all dose cohorts at baseline, on cycle 4 day 1, and on cycle 7 day 1. Samples were obtained from an open-label, multicenter, first-in-human phase I dose-escalation trial of ivuxolimab. Adults with locally advanced or metastatic head and neck squamous cell, hepatocellular, melanoma or renal cell carcinoma were enrolled in the trial. Before TCR sequencing, CD4+ and CD8+ T cells were separately sorted from peripheral blood. The CDR3 sequence holds 16 residues, the cysteine and phenylalanine included. Of the read, only the CDR3 DNA is kept; its 48 bases are in frame from base 1. Trimming at the junction amounts to 4 bases on V and 1 base on J, and the germline ends lie 13 bases apart. The germline V gene supplies CDR1 SGHNT and CDR2 YENEEA.

This TCR came from an adult with an advanced solid tumor such as melanoma, head and neck, liver or kidney cancer. The chain is made from TRBV11-3 and TRBJ2-2, with the D segment possibly TRBD1 or TRBD2, each aligning over 6 bases. The source was CD4+ or CD8+ T cells sorted from blood, collected in a trial of the OX40 agonist ivuxolimab. CDR3 sequence: CASSSMGGRNTGELFF. Here is the DNA: TGTGCCAGCAGCTCCATGGGGGGCCGGAACACCGGGGAGCTGTTTTTT.